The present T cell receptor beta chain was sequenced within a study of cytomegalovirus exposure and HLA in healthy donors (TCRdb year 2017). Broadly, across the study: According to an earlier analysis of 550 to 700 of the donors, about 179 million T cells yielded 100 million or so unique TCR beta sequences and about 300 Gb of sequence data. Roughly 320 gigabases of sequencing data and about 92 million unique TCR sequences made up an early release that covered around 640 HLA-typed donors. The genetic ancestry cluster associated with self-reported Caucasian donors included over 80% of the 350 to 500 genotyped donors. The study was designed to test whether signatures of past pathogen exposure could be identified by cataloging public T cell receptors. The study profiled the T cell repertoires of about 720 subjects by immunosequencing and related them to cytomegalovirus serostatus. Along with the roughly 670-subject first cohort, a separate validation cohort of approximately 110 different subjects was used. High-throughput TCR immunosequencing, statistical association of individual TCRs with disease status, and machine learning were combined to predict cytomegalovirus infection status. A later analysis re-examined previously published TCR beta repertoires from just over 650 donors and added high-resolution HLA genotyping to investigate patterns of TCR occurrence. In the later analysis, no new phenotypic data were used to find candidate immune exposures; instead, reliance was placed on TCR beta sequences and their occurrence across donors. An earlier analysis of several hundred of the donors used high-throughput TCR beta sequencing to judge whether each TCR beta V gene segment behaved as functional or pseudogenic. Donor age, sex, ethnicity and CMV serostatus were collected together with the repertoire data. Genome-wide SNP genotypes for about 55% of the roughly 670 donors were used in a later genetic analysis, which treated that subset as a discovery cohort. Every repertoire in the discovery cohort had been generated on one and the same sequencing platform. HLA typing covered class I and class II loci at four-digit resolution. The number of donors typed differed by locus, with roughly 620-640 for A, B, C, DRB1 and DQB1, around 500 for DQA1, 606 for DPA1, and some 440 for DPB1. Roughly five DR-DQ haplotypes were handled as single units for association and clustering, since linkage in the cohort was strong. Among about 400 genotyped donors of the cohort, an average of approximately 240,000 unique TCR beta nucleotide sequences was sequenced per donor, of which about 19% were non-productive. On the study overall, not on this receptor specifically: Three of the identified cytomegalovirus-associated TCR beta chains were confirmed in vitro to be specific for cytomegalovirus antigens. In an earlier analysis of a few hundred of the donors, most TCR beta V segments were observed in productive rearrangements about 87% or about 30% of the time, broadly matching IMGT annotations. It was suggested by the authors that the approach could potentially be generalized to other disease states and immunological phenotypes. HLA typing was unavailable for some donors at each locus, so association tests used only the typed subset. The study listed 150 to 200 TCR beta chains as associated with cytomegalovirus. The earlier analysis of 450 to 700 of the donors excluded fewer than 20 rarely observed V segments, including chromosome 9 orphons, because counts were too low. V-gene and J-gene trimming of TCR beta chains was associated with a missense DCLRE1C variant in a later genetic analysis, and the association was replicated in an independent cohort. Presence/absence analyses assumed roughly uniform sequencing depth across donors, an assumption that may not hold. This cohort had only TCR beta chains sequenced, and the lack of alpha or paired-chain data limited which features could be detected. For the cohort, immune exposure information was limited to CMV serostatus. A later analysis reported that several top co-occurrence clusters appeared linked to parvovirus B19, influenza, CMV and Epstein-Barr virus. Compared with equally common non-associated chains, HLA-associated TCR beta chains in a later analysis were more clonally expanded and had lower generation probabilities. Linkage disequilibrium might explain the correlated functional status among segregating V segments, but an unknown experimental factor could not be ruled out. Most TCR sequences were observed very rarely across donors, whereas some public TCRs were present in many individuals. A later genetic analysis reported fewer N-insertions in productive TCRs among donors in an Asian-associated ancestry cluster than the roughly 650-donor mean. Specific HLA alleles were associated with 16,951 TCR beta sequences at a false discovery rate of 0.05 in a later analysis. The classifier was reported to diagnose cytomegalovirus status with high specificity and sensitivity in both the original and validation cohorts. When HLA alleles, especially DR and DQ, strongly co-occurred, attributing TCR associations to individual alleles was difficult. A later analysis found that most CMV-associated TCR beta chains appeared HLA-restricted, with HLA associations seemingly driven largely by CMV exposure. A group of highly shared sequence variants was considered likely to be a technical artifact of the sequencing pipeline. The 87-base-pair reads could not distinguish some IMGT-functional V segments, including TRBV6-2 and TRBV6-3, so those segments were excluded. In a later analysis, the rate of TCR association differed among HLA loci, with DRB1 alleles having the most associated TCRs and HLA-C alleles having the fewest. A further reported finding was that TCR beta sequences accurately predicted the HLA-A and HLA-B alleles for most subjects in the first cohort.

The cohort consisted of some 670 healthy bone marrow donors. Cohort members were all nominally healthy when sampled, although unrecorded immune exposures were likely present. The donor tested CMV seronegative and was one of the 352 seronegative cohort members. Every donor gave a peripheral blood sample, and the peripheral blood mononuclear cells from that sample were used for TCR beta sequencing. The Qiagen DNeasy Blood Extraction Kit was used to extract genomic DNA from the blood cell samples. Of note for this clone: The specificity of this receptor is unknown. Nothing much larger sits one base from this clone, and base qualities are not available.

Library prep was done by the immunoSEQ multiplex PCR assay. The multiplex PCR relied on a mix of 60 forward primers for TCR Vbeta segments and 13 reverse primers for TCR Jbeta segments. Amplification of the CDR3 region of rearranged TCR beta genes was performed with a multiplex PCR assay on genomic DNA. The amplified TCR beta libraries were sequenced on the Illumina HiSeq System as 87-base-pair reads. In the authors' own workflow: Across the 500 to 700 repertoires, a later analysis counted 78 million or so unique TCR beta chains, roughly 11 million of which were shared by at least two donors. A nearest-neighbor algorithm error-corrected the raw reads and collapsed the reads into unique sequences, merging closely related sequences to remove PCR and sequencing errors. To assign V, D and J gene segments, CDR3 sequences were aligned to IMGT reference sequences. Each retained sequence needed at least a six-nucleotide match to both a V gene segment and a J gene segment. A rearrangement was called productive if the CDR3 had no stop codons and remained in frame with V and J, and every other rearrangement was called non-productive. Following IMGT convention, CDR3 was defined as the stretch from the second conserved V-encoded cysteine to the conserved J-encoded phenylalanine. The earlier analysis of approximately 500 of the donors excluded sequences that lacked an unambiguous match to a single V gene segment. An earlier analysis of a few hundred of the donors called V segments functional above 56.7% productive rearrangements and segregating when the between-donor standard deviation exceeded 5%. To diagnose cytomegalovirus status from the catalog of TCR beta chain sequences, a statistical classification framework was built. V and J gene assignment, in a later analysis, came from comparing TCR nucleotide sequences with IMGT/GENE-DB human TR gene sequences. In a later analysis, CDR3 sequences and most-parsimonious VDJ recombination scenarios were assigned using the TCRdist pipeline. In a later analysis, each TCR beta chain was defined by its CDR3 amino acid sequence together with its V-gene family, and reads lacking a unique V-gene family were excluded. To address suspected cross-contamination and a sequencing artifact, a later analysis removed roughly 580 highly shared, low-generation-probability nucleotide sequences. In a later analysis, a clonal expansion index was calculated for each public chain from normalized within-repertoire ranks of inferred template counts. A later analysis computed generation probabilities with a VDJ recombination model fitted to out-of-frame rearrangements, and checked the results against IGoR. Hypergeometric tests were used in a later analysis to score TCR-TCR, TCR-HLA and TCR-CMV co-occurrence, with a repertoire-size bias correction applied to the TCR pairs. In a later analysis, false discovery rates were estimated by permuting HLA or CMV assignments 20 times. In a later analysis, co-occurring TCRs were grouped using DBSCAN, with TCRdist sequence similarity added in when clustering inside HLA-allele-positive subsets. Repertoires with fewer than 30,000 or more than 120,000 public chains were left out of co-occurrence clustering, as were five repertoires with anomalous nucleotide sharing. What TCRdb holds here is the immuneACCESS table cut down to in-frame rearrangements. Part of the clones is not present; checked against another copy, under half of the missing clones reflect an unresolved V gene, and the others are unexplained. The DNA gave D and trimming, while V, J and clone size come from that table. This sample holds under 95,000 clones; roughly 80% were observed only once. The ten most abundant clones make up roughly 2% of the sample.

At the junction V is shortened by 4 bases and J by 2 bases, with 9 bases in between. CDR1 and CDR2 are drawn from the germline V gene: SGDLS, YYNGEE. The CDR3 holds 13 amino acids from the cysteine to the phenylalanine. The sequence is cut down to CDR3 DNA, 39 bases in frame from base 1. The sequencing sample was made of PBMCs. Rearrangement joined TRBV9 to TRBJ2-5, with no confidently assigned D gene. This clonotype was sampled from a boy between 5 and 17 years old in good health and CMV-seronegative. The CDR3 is CASSSSPQETQYF. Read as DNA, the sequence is TGTGCCAGCAGCTCTTCCCCTCAAGAGACCCAGTACTTC.